The sequence of this T cell receptor beta chain was determined in a study of T cell repertoires in cytomegalovirus infection. Background on the study: In the study, CMV epitopes included recently identified HLA-C-restricted and well-studied HLA-B-restricted ones. Both a matching HLA type and CMV infection were indicated by public TCR beta signatures. Overall study findings and caveats: Across the ex vivo response, the dominant clonotypes were HLA-C-restricted CMV-specific TCR beta clonotypes.

MiXCR was run by TCRdb on the reads, yielding one entry per CDR3 protein. The repertoire includes some 700,000 distinct CDR3 sequences, approximately 33% of them detected once, and about 20% sits in the top ten. This clonotype is a singleton in its sample. Its specificity is unknown. In germline, CDR1 is LNHNV, CDR2 YYDKDF (reference sequence). This CDR3 has 13 amino acids. V dropped 6 bases and J dropped 2 bases, with 10 bases sitting between them. Sequencing used cultured PBMCs, obtained from culture after CMV antigen stimulation. The rearrangement uses TRBV15 and TRBJ1-1; D might be TRBD1 (5 bases). The source of this sequence is a human donor in good health (CMV status not recorded). Some clones in this sample may be carry-over from other donors' samples. For the CDR3, the DNA is TGTGCCACCAGAGGGACCGAAAACACTGAAGCTTTCTTT. Translation gives CATRGTENTEAFF.